The clone carrying this T cell receptor (beta chain) was counted ten times or more. TCRdb reprocessed the PCR reads using MiXCR. The sample consists of about 35,000 clones, around 17% of them appearing once. Thyroid surgery was performed in patients who had received no treatment beforehand. This specimen belongs to a study of metastatic and nonmetastatic thyroid tumors. This CDR3 is 13 amino acids long. The germline gives CDR1 SGHAT, CDR2 FQNNGV. V lost 5 bases and J lost 7, with 15 bases in between. The material sequenced was blood. V usage is TRBV11-2 and J usage is TRBJ2-7; TRBD2 might be the D (5 bases). The source is a male donor with papillary thyroid cancer or a benign thyroid nodule (not recorded which). Some clones in this sample may be carry-over from other donors' samples. The CDR3 DNA is TGTGCCAGCAGCCCGACCCACGGGGAGGAGCAGTACTTC. Amino acids: CASSPTHGEEQYF. Full variable domain (rest looked up from reference TRBV11-2 and TRBJ2-7): EAGVAQSPRYKIIEKRQSVAFWCNPISGHATLYWYQQILGQGPKLLIQFQNNGVVDDSQLPKDRFSAERLKGVDSTLKIQPAKLEDSAVYLCASSPTHGEEQYFGPGTRLTVT.